The source of this T cell receptor beta chain is a study of blood T cell repertoires in COVID-19. Of note for this clone: At one of its ends the junction is not consistent with the germline gene, which may arise from a read error.

The CDR3 consists of 16 residues. Germline V gene data show CDR1 as LGHNT and CDR2 as FRNRAP. Enrollees, about 18 to 89 years old, lived in around 23 US areas. Libraries were prepared by immunoSEQ multiplex PCR; TCRdb keeps only in-frame clonotypes and omits some of them. The sample lists a few hundred thousand clones, roughly 89% seen once, with about 1.7% in the top ten. The source material was PBMCs or T cells enriched from blood (not recorded which). This receptor was obtained from a woman under 30 with acute COVID-19. The genes are TRBV12-5 and TRBJ2-3, with D perhaps matching TRBD2 (6 bases). CDR3 nucleotides: TGTGCTAGTGCTTTGAGAGTTAGCGGTAGCACAGATACGCAGTATTTT. Residues: CASALRVSGSTDTQYF.